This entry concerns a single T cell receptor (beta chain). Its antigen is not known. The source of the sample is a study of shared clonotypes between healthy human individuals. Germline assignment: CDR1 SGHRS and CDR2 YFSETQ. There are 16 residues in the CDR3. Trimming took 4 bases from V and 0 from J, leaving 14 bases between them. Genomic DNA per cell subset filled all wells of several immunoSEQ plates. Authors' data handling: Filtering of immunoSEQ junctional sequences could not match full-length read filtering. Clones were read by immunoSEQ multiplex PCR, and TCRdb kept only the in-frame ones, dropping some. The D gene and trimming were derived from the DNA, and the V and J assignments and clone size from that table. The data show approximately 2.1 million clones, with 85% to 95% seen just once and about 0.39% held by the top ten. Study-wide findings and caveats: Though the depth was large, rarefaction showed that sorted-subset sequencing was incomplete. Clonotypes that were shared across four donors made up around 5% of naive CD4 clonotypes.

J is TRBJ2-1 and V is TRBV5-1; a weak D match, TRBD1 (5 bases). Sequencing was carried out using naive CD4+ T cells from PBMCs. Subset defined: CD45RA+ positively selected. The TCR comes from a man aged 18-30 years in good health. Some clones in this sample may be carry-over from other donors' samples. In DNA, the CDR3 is TGCGCCAGCAGCCAACAGGCTCCTAGCTCCTACAATGAGCAGTTCTTC. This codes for CASSQQAPSSYNEQFF.